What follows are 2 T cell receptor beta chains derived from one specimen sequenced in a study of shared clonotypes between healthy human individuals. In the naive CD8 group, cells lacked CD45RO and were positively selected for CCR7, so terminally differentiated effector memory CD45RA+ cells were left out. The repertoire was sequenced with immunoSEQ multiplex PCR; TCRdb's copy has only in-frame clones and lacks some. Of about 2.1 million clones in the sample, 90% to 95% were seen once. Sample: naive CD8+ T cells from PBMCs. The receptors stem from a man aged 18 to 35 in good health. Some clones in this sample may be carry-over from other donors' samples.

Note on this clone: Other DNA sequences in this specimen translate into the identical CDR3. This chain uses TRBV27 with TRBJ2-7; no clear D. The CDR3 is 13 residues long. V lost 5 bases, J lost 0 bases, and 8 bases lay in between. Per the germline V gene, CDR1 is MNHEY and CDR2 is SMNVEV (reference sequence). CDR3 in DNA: TGTGCCAGCAGTACACTACCCTCCTACGAGCAGTACTTC. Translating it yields CASSTLPSYEQYF.

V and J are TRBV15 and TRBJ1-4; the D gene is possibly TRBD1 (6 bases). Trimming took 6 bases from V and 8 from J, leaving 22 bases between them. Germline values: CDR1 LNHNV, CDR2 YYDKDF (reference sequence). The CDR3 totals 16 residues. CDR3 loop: CATSADRTAWREKLFF. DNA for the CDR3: TGTGCCACCAGTGCCGACAGGACCGCTTGGAGGGAAAAACTGTTTTTT. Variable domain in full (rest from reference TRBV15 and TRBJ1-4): DAMVIQNPRYQVTQFGKPVTLSCSQTLNHNVMYWYQQKSSQAPKLLFHYYDKDFNNEADTPDNFQSRRPNTSFCFLDIRSPGLGDTAMYLCATSADRTAWREKLFFGSGTQLSVL.